This TCR beta chain was found in a study of T cell repertoires in cytomegalovirus infection. At the level of the study: CMV epitopes in the study were HLA-C-restricted (recently identified) and HLA-B-restricted (well studied). Carrying CMV and the relevant HLA type showed in public TCR beta signatures.

Details on this clonotype: Its antigen remains unidentified.

V was trimmed by 4 bases and J by 2 bases, leaving 15 bases between them. Looked up from germline, CDR1 is LNHDA and CDR2 is SQIVND (reference sequence). The CDR3 is 16 amino acids. TCRdb reprocessed the reads with MiXCR, giving one entry per CDR3 protein. The sample gives fewer than 650,000 distinct CDR3 sequences, 40% of which show up once; around 50% is in the top ten. Study outcomes and limitations: HLA-C-restricted CMV clonotypes gave the most frequent clonotype in two of eight donors.

The chain employs TRBV19 and TRBJ2-1; D is perhaps TRBD2 (5 bases). This sequence originates from a human donor in good health (CMV status not recorded). Some clones in this sample may be carry-over from other donors' samples. Sequences were derived from cultured PBMCs, sampled from culture after CMV antigen stimulation. The CDR3 reads CASSTWAGVPYNEQFF. The DNA of the CDR3 is TGTGCCAGTAGTACCTGGGCCGGGGTACCCTACAATGAGCAGTTCTTC.